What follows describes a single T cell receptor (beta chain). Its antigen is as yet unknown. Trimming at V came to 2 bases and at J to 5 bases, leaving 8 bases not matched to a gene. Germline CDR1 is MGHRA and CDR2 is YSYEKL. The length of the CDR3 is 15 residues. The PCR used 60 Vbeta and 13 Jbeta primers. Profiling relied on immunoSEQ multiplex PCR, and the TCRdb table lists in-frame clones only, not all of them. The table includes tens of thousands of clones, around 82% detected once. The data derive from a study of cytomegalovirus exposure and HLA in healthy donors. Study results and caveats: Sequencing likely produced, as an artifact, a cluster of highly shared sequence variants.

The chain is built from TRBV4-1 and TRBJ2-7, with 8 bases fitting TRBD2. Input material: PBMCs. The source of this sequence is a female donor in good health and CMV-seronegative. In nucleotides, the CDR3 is TGCGCCAGCAGCCAACCCGGACTAGCACGGGACGAGCAGTACTTC. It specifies CASSQPGLARDEQYF.